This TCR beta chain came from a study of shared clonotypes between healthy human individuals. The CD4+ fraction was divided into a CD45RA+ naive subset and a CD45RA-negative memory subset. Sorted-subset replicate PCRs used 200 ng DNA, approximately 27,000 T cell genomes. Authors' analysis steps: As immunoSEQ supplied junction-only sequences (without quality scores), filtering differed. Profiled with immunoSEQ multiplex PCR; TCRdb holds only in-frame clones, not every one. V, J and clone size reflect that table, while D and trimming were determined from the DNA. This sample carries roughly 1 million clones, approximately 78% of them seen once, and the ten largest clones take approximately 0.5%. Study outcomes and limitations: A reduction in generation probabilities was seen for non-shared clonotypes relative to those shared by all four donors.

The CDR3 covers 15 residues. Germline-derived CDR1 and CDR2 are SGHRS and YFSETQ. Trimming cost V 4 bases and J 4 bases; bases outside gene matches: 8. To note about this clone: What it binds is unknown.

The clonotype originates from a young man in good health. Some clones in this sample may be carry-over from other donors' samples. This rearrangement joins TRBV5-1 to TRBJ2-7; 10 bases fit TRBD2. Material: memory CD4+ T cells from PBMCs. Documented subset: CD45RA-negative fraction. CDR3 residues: CASSPHPSGSYEQYF. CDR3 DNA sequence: TGCGCCAGCAGCCCTCACCCTAGCGGGAGTTACGAGCAGTACTTC.